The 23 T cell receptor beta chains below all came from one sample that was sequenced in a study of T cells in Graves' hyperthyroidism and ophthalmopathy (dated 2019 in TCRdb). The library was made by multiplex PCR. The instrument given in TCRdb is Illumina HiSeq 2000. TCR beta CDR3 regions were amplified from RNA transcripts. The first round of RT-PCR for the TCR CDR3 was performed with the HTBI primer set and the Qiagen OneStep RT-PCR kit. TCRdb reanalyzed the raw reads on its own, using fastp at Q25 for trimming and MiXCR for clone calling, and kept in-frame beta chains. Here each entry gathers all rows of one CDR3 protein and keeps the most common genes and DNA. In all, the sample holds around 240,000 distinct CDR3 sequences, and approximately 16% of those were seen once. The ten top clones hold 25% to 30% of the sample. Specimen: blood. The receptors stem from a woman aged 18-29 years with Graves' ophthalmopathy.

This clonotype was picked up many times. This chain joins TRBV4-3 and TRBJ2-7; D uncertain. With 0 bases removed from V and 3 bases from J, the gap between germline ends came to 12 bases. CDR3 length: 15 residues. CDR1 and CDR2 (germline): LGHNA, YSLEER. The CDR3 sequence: CASSQDRALIYEQYF. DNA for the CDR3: TGCGCCAGCAGCCAAGATAGGGCCCTAATCTACGAGCAGTACTTC.

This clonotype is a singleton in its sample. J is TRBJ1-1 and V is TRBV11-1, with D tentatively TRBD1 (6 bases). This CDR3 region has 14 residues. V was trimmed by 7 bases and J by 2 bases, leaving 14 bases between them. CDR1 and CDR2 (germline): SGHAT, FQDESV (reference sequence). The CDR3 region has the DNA TGTGCCAGCAACGCCAGGGGCCTAAACACTGAAGCTTTCTTT. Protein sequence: CASNARGLNTEAFF.

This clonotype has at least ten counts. CDR3 residues: CASSVRTGKHNEQFF. CDR3 nucleotides: TGTGCCAGCAGTGTCCGGACAGGGAAACACAATGAGCAGTTCTTC. J is TRBJ2-1 and V is TRBV13, with TRBD1 identical over 8 bases. Germline V CDR1 and CDR2: PRHDT, FYEKMQ (reference sequence). V was clipped by 6 bases and J by 5 bases; unmatched bases: 9. The CDR3 covers 15 residues.

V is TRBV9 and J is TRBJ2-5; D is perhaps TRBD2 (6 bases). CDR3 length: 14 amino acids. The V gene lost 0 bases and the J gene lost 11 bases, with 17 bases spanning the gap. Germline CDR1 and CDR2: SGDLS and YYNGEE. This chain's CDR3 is CASSVEGGDGVQYF. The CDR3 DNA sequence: TGTGCCAGCAGCGTAGAGGGCGGGGATGGGGTTCAGTACTTC.

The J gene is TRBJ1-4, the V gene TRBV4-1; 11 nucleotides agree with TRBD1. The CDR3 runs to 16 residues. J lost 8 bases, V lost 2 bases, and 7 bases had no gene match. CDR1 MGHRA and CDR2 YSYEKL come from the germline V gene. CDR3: CASSQYPGTGGEKLFF. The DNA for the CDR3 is TGCGCCAGCAGCCAATACCCCGGGACAGGGGGAGAAAAACTGTTTTTT.

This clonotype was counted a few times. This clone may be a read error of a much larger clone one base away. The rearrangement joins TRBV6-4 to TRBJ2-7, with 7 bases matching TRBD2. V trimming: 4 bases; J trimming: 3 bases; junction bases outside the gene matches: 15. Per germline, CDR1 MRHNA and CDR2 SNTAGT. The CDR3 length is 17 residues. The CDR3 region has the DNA TGTGCCAGCAGTGTCTCAATTAGGCGGGAGAGGTACTACGAGCAGTACTTC. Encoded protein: CASSVSIRRERYYEQYF.

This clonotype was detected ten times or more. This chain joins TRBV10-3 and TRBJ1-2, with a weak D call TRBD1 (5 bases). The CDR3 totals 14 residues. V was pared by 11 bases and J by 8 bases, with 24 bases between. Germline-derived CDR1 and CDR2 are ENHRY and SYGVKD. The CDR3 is CAASGDQGPSGYTF. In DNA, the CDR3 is TGTGCCGCAAGCGGCGATCAGGGACCCTCCGGCTACACCTTC.

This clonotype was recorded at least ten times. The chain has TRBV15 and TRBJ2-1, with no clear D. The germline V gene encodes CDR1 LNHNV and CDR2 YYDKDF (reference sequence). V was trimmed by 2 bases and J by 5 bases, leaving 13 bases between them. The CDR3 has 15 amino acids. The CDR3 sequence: CATSRSLPPHNEQFF. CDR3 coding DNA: TGTGCCACCAGCAGAAGCCTTCCCCCACACAATGAGCAGTTCTTC.

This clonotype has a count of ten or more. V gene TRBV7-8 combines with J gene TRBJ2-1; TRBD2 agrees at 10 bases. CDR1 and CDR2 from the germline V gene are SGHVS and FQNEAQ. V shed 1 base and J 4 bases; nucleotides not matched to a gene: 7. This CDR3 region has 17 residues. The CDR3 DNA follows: TGTGCCAGCAGCTTAGTTGCTAGCGGGGGCCCATACAATGAGCAGTTCTTC. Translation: CASSLVASGGPYNEQFF.

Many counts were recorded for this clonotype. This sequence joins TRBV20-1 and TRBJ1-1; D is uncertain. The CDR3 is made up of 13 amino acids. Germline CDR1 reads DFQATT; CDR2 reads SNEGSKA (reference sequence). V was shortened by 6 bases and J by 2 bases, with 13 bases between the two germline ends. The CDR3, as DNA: TGCAGTGCAGCACGACTGCCAAACACTGAAGCTTTCTTT. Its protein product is CSAARLPNTEAFF.

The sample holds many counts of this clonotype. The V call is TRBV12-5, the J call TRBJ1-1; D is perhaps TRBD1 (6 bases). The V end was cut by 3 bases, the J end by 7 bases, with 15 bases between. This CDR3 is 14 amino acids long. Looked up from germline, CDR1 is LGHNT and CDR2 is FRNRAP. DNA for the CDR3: TGTGCTAGTGGTTTCCAACAGGGAAGAAATGAAGCTTTCTTT. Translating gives CASGFQQGRNEAFF.

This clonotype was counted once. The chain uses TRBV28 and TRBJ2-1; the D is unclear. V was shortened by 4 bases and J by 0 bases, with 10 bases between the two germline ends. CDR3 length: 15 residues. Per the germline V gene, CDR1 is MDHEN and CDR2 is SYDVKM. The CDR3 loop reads CASSSALDSYNEQFF. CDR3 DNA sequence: TGTGCCAGCAGTTCGGCTCTTGACTCCTACAATGAGCAGTTCTTC.

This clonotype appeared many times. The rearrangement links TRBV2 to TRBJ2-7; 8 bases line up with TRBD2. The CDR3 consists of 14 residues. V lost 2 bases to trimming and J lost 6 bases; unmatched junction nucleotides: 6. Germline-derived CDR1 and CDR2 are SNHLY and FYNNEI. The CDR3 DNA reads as TGTGCCAGCAGTGAACGGGGGGGGCCCAGCGAGCAGTACTTC. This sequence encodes CASSERGGPSEQYF. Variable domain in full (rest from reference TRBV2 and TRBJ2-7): EPEVTQTPSHQVTQMGQEVILRCVPISNHLYFYWYRQILGQKVEFLVSFYNNEISEKSEIFDDQFSVERPDGSNFTLKIRSTKLEDSAMYFCASSERGGPSEQYFGPGTRLTVT.

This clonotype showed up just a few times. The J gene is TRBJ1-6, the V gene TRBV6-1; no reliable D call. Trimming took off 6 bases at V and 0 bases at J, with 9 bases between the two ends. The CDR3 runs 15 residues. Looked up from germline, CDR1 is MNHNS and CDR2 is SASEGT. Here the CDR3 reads CASRSESSYNSPLHF. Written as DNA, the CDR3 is TGTGCCAGCAGGTCTGAGAGCTCCTATAATTCACCCCTCCACTTT.

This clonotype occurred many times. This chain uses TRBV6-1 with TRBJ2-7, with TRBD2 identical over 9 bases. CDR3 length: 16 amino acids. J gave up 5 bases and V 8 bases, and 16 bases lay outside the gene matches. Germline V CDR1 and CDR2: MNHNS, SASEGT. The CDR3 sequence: CASGLPSSGGPHEQYF. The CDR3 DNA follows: TGTGCCAGCGGGCTTCCATCCAGCGGGGGGCCCCACGAGCAGTACTTC.

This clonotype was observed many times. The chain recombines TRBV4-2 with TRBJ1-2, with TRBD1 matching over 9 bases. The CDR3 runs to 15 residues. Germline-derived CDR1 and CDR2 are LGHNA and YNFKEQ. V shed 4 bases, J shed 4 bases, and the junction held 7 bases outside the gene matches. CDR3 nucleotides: TGTGCCAGCAGCCCAACGCTACAGGGGGCCTATGGCTACACCTTC. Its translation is CASSPTLQGAYGYTF.

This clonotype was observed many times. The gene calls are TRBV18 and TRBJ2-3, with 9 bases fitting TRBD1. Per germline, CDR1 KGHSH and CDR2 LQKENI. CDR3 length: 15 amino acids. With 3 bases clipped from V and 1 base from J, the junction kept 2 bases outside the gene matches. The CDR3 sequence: CASSPGQGGTDTQYF. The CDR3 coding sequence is TGTGCCAGCTCACCGGGACAGGGAGGCACAGATACGCAGTATTTT. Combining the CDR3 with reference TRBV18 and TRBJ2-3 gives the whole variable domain NAGVMQNPRHLVRRRGQEARLRCSPMKGHSHVYWYRQLPEEGLKFMVYLQKENIIDESGMPKERFSAEFPKEGPSILRIQQVVRGDSAAYFCASSPGQGGTDTQYFGPGTRLTVL.

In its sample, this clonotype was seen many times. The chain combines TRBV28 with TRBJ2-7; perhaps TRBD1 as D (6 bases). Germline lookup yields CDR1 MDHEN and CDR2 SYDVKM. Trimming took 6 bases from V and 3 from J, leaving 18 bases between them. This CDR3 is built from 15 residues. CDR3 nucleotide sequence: TGTGCCAGCAGACATAGACAGGCCCGATACTACGAGCAGTACTTC. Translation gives CASRHRQARYYEQYF. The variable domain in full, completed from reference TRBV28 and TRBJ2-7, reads DVKVTQSSRYLVKRTGEKVFLECVQDMDHENMFWYRQDPGLGLRLIYFSYDVKMKEKGDIPEGYSVSREKKERFSLILESASTNQTSMYLCASRHRQARYYEQYFGPGTRLTVT.

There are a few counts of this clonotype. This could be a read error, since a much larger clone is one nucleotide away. In nucleotides, the CDR3 is TGCAGTGCTAGAGCGATGACTAGCGATGCGCAGTATTTT. It codes for CSARAMTSDAQYF. The genes are TRBV20-1 and TRBJ2-3; 8 positions match TRBD2. Germline V gives CDR1 DFQATT, CDR2 SNEGSKA (reference sequence). The CDR3 consists of 13 residues. Losses at the gene ends were 1 base for V and 10 bases for J; bases not matched to a gene: 7.

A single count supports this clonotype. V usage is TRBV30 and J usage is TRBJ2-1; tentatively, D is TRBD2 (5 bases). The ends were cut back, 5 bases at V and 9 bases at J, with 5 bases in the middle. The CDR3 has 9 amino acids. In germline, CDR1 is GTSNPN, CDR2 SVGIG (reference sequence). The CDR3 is CAWAGEQFF. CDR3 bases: TGTGCCTGGGCGGGTGAGCAGTTCTTC.

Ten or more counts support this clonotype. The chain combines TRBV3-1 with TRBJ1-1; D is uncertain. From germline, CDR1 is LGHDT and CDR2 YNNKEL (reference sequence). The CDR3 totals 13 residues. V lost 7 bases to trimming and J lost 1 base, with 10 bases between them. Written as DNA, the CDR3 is TGTGCCAGCACCACTTCAGAGAACACTGAAGCTTTCTTT. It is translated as CASTTSENTEAFF.

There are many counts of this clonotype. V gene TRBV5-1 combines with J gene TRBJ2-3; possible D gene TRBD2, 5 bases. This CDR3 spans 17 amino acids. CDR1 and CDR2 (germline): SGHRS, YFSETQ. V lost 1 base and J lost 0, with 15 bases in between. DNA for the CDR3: TGCGCCAGCAGCTTGCAATTGTCGGGGTGGAGCACAGATACGCAGTATTTT. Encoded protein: CASSLQLSGWSTDTQYF.

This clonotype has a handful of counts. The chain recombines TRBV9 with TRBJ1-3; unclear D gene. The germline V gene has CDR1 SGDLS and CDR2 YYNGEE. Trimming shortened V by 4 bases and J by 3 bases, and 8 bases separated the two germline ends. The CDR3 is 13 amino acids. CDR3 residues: CASSPNGGNTIYF. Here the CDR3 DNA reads TGTGCCAGCAGCCCCAATGGTGGAAACACCATATATTTT.